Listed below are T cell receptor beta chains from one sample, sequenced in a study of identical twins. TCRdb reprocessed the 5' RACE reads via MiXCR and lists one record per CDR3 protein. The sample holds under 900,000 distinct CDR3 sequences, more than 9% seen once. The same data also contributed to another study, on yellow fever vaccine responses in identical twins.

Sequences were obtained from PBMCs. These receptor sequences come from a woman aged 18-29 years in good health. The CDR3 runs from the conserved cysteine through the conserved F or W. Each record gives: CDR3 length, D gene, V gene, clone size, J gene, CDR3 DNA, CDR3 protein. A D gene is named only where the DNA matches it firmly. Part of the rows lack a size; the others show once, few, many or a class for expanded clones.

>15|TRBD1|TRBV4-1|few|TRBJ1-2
TGCGCCAGCAGCCAGGGACAGGGGGCGAGCTATGGCTACACCTTC
CASSQGQGASYGYTF
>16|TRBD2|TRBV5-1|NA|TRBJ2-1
TGCGCCAGCAGCCTGGAGGGACTAGCGGCGGGGAATGAGCAGTTCTTC
CASSLEGLAAGNEQFF
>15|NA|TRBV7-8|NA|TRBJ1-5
TGTGCCAGCAGCTTAGATCACAGTAGCAATCAGCCCCAGCATTTT
CASSLDHSSNQPQHF
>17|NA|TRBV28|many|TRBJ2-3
TGTGCCAGCAGCTCACCAAGAGCGGGTCATTACACAGATACGCAGTATTTT
CASSSPRAGHYTDTQYF
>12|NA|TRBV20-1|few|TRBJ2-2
TGCAGTGGGGCGTGGAACACCGGGGAGCTGTTTTTT
CSGAWNTGELFF
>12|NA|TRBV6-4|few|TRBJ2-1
TGTGCCAGCACAGACAGCCACAATGAGCAGTTCTTC
CASTDSHNEQFF
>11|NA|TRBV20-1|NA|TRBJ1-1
TGCAGTGCTCGCGGACCAGGGGAAGCTTTCTTT
CSARGPGEAFF
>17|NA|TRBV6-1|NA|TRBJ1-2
TGTGCCAGCGAGAAGTATGGGACACAGGGAGTCGGCTATGGCTACACCTTC
CASEKYGTQGVGYGYTF
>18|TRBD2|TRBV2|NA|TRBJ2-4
TGTGCCAGCAGTGAAGTTGGACTAGCGGGGCTAGCCAAAAACATTCAGTACTTC
CASSEVGLAGLAKNIQYF
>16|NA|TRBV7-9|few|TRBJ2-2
TGTGCCAGCAGCTTAGAGGTAGTCCCCAACACCGGGGAGCTGTTTTTT
CASSLEVVPNTGELFF
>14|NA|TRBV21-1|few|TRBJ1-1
TGTGCCAGCAGCCGGGGACACGTCAACACTGAAGCTTTCTTT
CASSRGHVNTEAFF
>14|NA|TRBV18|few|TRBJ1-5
TGTGCCAGCTCACTTAACATGGGCAATCAGCCCCAGCATTTT
CASSLNMGNQPQHF
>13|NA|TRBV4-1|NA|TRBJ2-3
TGCGCCAGCAGCCAAGGGCGCGGAGATACGCAGTATTTT
CASSQGRGDTQYF
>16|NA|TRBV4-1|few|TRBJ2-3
TGCGCCAGCAGCCAAGATCTTACAGTCGGGGCAGATACGCAGTATTTT
CASSQDLTVGADTQYF
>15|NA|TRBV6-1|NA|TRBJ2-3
TGTGCCAGCAGGGTTGGCGGGGCCGGAGCAGATACGCAGTATTTT
CASRVGGAGADTQYF
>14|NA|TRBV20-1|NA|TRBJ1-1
TGCAGTGCTAAGAAACGGACACCGAACACTGAAGCTTTCTTT
CSAKKRTPNTEAFF
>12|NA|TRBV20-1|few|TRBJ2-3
TGCAGTGCTCTGGCTGAGGCAGATACGCAGTATTTT
CSALAEADTQYF
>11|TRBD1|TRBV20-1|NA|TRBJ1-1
TGCAGATCCACAGGGGGCACTGAAGCTTTCTTT
CRSTGGTEAFF
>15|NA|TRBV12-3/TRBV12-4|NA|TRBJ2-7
TGTGCCAGCAGTCCCTTTAAGGGTGGATTCTACGAGCAGTACTTC
CASSPFKGGFYEQYF
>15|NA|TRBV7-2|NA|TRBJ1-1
TGTGCCAGCAGCCCGGGACCGATGATGAACACTGAAGCTTTCTTT
CASSPGPMMNTEAFF
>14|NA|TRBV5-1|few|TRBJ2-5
TGCGCCAGCAGCCCGACAGGGAGGAAAGAGACCCAGTACTTC
CASSPTGRKETQYF
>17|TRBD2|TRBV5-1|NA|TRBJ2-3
TGCGCCAGCAGCCGGACCGGGACTAGCGGTTCGGGAGATACGCAGTATTTT
CASSRTGTSGSGDTQYF
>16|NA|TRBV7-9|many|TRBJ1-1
TGTGCCAGCAGCCTATCACCCGGGTCAGTTTACACTGAAGCTTTCTTT
CASSLSPGSVYTEAFF
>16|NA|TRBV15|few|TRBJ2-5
TGTGCCACCAGCAGGATTGGGAACGGGAACCAAGAGACCCAGTACTTC
CATSRIGNGNQETQYF
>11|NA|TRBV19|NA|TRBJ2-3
TGTGCCAGTAGTCACGCAGATACGCAGTATTTT
CASSHADTQYF
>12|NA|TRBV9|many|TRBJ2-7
TGTGCCAGCAGCGTAGGCCGCTACGAGCAGTACTTC
CASSVGRYEQYF
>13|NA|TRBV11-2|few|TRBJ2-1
TGTGCCAGCAGCTCCTACAGGTACAATGAGCAGTTCTTC
CASSSYRYNEQFF
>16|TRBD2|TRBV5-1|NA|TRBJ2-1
TGCGCCAGCAGCTTGGAGTCGGGAGGGCTCGGAAATGAGCAGTTCTTC
CASSLESGGLGNEQFF
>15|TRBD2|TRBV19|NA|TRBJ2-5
TGTGCCAGTAGTGCGATGACTAGCGGGAGTGAGACCCAGTACTTC
CASSAMTSGSETQYF
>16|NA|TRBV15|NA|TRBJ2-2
TGTGCCACCAGCAGTTATACCGGGGGGAACACCGGGGAGCTGTTTTTT
CATSSYTGGNTGELFF
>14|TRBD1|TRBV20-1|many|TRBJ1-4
TGCAGTGCTACTCCGGGACAGGTGGATGAAAAACTGTTTTTT
CSATPGQVDEKLFF
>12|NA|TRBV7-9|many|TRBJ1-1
TGTGCCAGCAGGGGCCTCAACACTGAAGCTTTCTTT
CASRGLNTEAFF
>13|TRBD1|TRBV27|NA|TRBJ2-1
TGTGCCAGCAGGGACAGGGGGAGAAATGAGCAGTTCTTC
CASRDRGRNEQFF
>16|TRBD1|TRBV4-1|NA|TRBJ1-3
TGCGCCAGCAGCCGAACAGGGACAGGTTCGGGAAACACCATATATTTT
CASSRTGTGSGNTIYF
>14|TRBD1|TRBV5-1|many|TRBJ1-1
TGCGCCAGCAGCACCGGACAGGTGAACACTGAAGCTTTCTTT
CASSTGQVNTEAFF
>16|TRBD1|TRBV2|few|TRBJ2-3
TGTGCCAGCAGTGAGGGGACAGGGAGGGTTAGAGATACGCAGTATTTT
CASSEGTGRVRDTQYF
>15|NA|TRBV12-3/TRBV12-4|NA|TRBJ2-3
TGTGCCAGCAGTTTATCGACTAGGGGAACAGATACGCAGTATTTT
CASSLSTRGTDTQYF
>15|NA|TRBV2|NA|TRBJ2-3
TGTGCCAGCAGTAGACAGCAGACGAGCACAGATACGCAGTATTTT
CASSRQQTSTDTQYF
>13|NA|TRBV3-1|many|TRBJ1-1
TGTGCCAGCGGGGGGTTAATGAACACTGAAGCTTTCTTT
CASGGLMNTEAFF
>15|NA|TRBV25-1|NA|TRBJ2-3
TGTGCCAGCAGTGAATCCCTATTGGAGGGAGATACGCAGTATTTT
CASSESLLEGDTQYF
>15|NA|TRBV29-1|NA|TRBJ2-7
TGCAGCGTTATCAGGGGTCCGAACCTTGGCTACGAGCAGTACTTC
CSVIRGPNLGYEQYF
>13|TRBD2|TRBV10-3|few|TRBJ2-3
TGTGCCACCGGACTAGCGGGGGCAGATACGCAGTATTTT
CATGLAGADTQYF